The T cell receptor (beta chain) under discussion was sequenced for a study of identical twins. Using its own MiXCR run on the 5' RACE reads, TCRdb lists one record per CDR3 protein. Of roughly 250,000 distinct CDR3 sequences listed, 6.5% to 9% are singletons. This clonotype was counted at least ten times. Deletions cut 6 bases from V and 4 bases from J, with 12 bases between. CDR3 length: 13 amino acids. From germline, CDR1 is MDHEN and CDR2 SYDVKM. These sequences were also reported in another study, on yellow fever vaccine responses in identical twins. That study reports: Twins reportedly had a vaccine T cell response that seemed partly convergent, partly personalized.

The clonotype was recovered from a woman between 18 and 29 years old in good health. Sequencing used CD8+ T cells sorted from blood. The chain recombines TRBV28 with TRBJ1-2; no firm D call. The DNA for the CDR3 is TGTGCCAGCAGGCATGACGGAACCTATGGCTACACCTTC. Its protein product is CASRHDGTYGYTF.